Sequencing of this T cell receptor beta chain was carried out in a study of post-analysis software for immune sequencing data. This clonotype showed up just a few times. Unique molecular identifiers tagged the TCR beta cDNA libraries. TCRdb fed the PCR reads into MiXCR, producing one record per CDR3 protein. The sample carries roughly 800,000 distinct CDR3 sequences, around 53% recorded once. The sample taken for sequencing was blood. The TCR originated in a girl between 5 and 17 years old with multiple sclerosis.

CDR3 region: CAISHGTSGGIYNEQFF. The CDR3 DNA reads TGTGCCATCAGTCACGGGACTAGCGGGGGGATTTACAATGAGCAGTTCTTC. V is TRBV10-3 and J is TRBJ2-1; 15 bases line up with TRBD2. From germline, CDR1 is ENHRY and CDR2 SYGVKD. With V trimmed by 5 bases and J by 4 bases, 6 bases remained unmatched. The CDR3 contains 17 residues.